A selection of T cell receptor beta chains follows, all from one sample in a study of blood T cell repertoires in COVID-19. Using immunoSEQ multiplex PCR, the repertoire was profiled, and TCRdb retains in-frame clones only, with some absent. The sample shows roughly 180,000 clones, approximately 90% of them seen only once. Sequenced input: peripheral blood. All receptors derive from a man aged 18 to 29 with acute or convalescent COVID-19. Both conserved end residues are part of each CDR3. Only part of the rows carry a size: once, few, many, or a class if the clone is expanded.

clone size | V gene | CDR3 protein
- | TRBV15 | CATSSYGGGADGELFF
- | TRBV5-6 | CASSQGTRASYNSPLHF
- | TRBV4-2 | CASSQAGDLPYGYTF
- | TRBV11-3 | CASSLGGQTHPSTDTQYF
- | TRBV19 | CATRQGTDTQYF
- | TRBV19 | CASSMTGGYKLNQPQHF
- | TRBV9 | CASSVLQGANNEQFF
once | TRBV11-3 | CASSPMTGLAGFNEQFF
once | TRBV28 | CASSFVSELINTEAFF
once | TRBV28 | CASQTGGLNTEAFF
- | TRBV6-1 | CASSEYQGGGTDTQYF
- | TRBV29-1 | CSAAGQNTEAFF
- | TRBV27 | CASSPQGLGSPLHF
- | TRBV9 | CASSHYDSNNSPLHF
- | TRBV5-1 | CASSLAGTGYGYTF
- | TRBV19 | CASIDRGQLNTEAFF
- | TRBV11-2 | CASSPNSIGEQFF
- | TRBV30 | CAWSVLPGTTYEQYF
- | TRBV6-4 | CASSPQGANTGELFF
- | TRBV24-1 | CATSDPGTGGRNEQFF
- | TRBV3-1/TRBV3-2 | CASSQVQGAHNEQFF
- | TRBV7-9 | CASSLDRGSNEQFF
- | TRBV18 | CASSPSPGANEQFF
few | TRBV6-2/TRBV6-3 | CASSYDSRSTYEQYF
- | TRBV14 | CASSQVGLEDSYTEAFF
few | TRBV3-1/TRBV3-2 | CASSPRGMPEAFF
- | TRBV7-6 | CASSYPGQGRHTGELFF
- | TRBV20-1 | CSASNRATNEKLFF
- | TRBV5-1 | CASSLAGTGVVRSNQPQHF
once | TRBV9 | CASSVQQGHGNTIYF
- | TRBV28 | CASSLATGNEKLFF
- | TRBV10-2 | CASSNDGRGNQPQHF
- | TRBV10-2 | CASSESGGSYEQYF
- | TRBV4-1 | CASSQGTGYSPLHF
- | TRBV12-5 | CASGLRQRGGPQQETQYF
- | TRBV10-3 | CAIKPRGENTEAFF